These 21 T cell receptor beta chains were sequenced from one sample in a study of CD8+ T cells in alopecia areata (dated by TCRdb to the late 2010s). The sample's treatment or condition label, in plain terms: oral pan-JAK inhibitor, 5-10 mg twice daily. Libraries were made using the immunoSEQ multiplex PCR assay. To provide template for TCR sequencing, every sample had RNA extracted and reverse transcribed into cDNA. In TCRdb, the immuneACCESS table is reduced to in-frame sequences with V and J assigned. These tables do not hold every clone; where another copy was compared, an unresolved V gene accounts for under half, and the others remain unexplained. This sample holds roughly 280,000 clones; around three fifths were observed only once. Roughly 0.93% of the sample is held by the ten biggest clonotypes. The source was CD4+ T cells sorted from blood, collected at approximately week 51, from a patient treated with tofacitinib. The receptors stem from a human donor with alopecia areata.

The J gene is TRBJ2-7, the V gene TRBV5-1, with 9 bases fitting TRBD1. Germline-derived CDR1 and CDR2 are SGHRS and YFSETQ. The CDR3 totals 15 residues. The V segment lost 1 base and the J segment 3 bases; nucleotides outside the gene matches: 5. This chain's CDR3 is CASSLLGTGIYEQYF. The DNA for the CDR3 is TGCGCCAGCAGCTTGTTAGGGACAGGGATCTACGAGCAGTACTTC.

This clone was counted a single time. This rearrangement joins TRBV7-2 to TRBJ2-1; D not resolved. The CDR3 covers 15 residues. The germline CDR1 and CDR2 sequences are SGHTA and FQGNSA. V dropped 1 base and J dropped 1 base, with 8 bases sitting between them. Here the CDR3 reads CASSLVLISYNEQFF. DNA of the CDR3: TGTGCCAGCAGCTTAGTGCTTATTTCCTACAATGAGCAGTTCTTC.

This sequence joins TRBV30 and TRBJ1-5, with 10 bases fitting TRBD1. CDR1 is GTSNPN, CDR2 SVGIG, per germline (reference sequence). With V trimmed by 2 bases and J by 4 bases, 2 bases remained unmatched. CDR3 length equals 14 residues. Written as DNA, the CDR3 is TGTGCCTGGAGTCCGGGACAGGGGAATCAGCCCCAGCATTTT. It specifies CAWSPGQGNQPQHF.

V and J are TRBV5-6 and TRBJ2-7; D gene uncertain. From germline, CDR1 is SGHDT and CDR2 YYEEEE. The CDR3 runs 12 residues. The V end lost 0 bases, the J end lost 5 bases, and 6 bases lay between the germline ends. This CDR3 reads CASSLALHEQYF. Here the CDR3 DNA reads TGTGCCAGCAGCTTGGCCCTCCACGAGCAGTACTTC.

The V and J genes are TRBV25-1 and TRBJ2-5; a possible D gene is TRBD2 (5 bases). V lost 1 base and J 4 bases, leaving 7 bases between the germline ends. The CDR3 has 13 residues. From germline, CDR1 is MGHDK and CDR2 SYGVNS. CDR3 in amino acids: CASSELGRETQYF. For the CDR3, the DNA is TGTGCCAGCAGTGAATTAGGGAGAGAGACCCAGTACTTC.

The CDR3 here is CAWQGTAETQYF. Written as DNA, the CDR3 is TGTGCCTGGCAAGGGACAGCAGAGACCCAGTACTTC. V is TRBV30 and J is TRBJ2-5; TRBD1 agrees at 7 bases. The trim removed 5 bases at V and 4 bases at J, leaving 4 bases unmatched. Per the germline V gene, CDR1 is GTSNPN and CDR2 is SVGIG (reference sequence). The CDR3 totals 12 residues.

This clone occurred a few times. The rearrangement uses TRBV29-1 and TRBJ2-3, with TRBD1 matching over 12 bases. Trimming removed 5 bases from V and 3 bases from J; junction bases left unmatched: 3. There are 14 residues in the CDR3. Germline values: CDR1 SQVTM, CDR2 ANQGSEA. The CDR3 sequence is CSVRDRGPTDTQYF. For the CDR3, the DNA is TGCAGCGTTCGGGACAGGGGGCCGACAGATACGCAGTATTTT.

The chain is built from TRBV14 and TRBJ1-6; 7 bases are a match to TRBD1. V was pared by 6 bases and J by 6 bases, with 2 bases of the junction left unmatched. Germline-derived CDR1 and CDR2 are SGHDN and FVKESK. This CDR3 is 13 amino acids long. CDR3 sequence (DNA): TGTGCCAGCAGACAGGGGCCTAATTCACCCCTCCACTTT. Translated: CASRQGPNSPLHF. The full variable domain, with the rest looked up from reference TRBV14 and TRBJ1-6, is EAGVTQFPSHSVIEKGQTVTLRCDPISGHDNLYWYRRVMGKEIKFLLHFVKESKQDESGMPNNRFLAERTGGTYSTLKVQPAELEDSGVYFCASRQGPNSPLHFGNGTRLTVT.

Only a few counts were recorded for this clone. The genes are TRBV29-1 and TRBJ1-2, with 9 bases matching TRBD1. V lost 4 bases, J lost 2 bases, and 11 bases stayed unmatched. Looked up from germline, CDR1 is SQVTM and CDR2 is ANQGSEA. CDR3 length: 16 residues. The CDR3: CSVVALRGQGNYGYTF. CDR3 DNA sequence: TGCAGCGTTGTTGCCCTCAGAGGACAGGGGAACTATGGCTACACCTTC.

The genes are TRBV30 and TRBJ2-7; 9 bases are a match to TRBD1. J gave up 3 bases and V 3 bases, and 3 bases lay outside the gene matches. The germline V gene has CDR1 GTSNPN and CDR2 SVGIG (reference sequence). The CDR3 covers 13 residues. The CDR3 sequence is CAWRHRGRYEQYF. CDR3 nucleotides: TGTGCCTGGAGGCACAGGGGGCGCTACGAGCAGTACTTC.

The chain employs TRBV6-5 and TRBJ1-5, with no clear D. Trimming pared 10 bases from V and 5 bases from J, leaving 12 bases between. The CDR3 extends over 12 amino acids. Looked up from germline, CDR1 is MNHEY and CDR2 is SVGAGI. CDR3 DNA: TGTGCCACAAGAACGGGCGATCAGCCCCAGCATTTT. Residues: CATRTGDQPQHF.

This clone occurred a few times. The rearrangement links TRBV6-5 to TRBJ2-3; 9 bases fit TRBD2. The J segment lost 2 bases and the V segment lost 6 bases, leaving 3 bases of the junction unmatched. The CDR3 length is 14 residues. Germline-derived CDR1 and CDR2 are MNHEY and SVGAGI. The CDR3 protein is CASRRTSATDTQYF. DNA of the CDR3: TGTGCCAGCAGAAGGACTAGCGCCACAGATACGCAGTATTTT.

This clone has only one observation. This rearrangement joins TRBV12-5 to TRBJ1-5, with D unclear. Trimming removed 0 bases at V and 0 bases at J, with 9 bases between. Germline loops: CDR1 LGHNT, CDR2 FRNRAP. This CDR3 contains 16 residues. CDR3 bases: TGTGCTAGTGGTTTGGTACGTCTGAATAGCAATCAGCCCCAGCATTTT. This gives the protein CASGLVRLNSNQPQHF.

The CDR3 coding sequence is TGTGCCAGCAGCGTAGAACAGGGTGGACCCATGAACACTGAAGCTTTCTTT. This gives the protein CASSVEQGGPMNTEAFF. The chain links TRBV9 to TRBJ1-1; TRBD1 is a possible D gene (6 bases). CDR1 and CDR2 from the germline V gene are SGDLS and YYNGEE. CDR3 length equals 17 residues. The V gene lost 0 bases and the J gene lost 0 bases, with 15 bases spanning the gap.

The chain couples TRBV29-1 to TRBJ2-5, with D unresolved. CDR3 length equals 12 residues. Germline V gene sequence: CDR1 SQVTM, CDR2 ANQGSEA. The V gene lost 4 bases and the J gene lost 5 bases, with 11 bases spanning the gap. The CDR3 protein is CSVVGLLETQYF. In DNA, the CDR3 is TGCAGCGTTGTAGGGTTATTGGAGACCCAGTACTTC.

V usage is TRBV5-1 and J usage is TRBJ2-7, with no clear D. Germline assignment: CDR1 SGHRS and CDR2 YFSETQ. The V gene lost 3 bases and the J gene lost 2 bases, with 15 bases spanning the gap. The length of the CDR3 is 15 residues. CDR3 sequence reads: CASSSGPPGAYEQYF. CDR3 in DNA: TGCGCCAGCAGCTCCGGCCCCCCTGGCGCCTACGAGCAGTACTTC.

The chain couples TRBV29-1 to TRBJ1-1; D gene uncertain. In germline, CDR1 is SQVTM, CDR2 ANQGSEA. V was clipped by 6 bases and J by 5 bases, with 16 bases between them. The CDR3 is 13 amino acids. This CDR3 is CSVVQTAGTEAFF. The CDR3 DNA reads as TGCAGCGTAGTACAGACGGCGGGGACTGAAGCTTTCTTT.

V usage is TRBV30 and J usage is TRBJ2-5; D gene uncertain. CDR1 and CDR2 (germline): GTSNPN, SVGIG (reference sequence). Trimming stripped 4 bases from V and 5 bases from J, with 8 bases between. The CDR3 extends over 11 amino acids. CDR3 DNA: TGTGCCTGGACGTTAATGGAGACCCAGTACTTC. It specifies CAWTLMETQYF.

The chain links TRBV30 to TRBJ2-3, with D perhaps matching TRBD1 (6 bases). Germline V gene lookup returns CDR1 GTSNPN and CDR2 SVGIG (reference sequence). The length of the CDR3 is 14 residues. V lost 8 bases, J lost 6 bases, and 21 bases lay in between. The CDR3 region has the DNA TGTGCCGGGGGCGAGGCAGGGGCCGTGGATACGCAGTATTTT. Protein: CAGGEAGAVDTQYF.

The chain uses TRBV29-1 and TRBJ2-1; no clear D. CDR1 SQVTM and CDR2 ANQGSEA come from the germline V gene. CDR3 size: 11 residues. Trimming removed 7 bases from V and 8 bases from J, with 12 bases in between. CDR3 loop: CSAQTGDEQFF. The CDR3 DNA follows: TGCAGCGCTCAGACGGGTGATGAGCAGTTCTTC.

The DNA for the CDR3 is TGCGCCAGCAGCTACCAGGGGGAAGATACGCAGTATTTT. The encoded protein is CASSYQGEDTQYF. This chain uses TRBV5-1 with TRBJ2-3; 7 bases line up with TRBD1. Trimming removed 3 bases from V and 5 bases from J; junction bases left unmatched: 3. Per the germline V gene, CDR1 is SGHRS and CDR2 is YFSETQ. CDR3 length equals 13 residues.